The TCR beta chain under discussion was sequenced for a study of T cell repertoires in cytomegalovirus infection (dated by TCRdb to between 2018 and 2020). Background on the whole study: Donor HLA type was relevant to the analysis, as public TCR beta signatures indicated carriage of CMV infection together with the matching HLA type. The study at large found these results: Cumulative frequency of public TCR beta family members discriminated carriers of CMV infection plus the relevant HLA type in this cohort and an independent approximately 400-donor cohort. In the ex vivo response, HLA-C-restricted CMV-specific TCR beta clonotypes were dominant, and in two of eight donors the single most frequent clonotype came from this HLA-C-restricted group.

This sample was sequenced with an Illumina HiSeq 1500. TCRdb itself trimmed the public reads at Q25 with fastp, ran MiXCR and retained productive beta chains. One record per CDR3 amino acid sequence lists the most common genes and DNA. This sample is represented by hundreds of thousands of distinct CDR3 sequences; 20% to 25% of them were singletons. 7% to 9% of the sample lies in the top ten. V and J lose 5 bases and 10 bases, and a span of 15 bases separates them. CDR1 and CDR2 are read off the germline V gene (reference sequence) as SEHNR and FQNEAQ. Inclusive of the bounding cysteine and phenylalanine, the CDR3 is 13 residues long. The CDR3 DNA has 39 bases and is translated from base 1. This clonotype was seen at least ten times. The clone's antigen remains unknown. No quality values exist for individual bases; no much larger clone is one base distant.

The rearrangement joined TRBV7-9 to TRBJ2-1; the D gene remains uncertain. Material: CD8+ T cells from PBMCs. The clonotype was recovered from a human donor in good health (CMV status not recorded). Some clones in this sample may be carry-over from other donors' samples. The CDR3 loop reads CASSPSIRAEQFF. The DNA reads TGTGCCAGCAGCCCTTCTATAAGGGCCGAGCAGTTCTTC.